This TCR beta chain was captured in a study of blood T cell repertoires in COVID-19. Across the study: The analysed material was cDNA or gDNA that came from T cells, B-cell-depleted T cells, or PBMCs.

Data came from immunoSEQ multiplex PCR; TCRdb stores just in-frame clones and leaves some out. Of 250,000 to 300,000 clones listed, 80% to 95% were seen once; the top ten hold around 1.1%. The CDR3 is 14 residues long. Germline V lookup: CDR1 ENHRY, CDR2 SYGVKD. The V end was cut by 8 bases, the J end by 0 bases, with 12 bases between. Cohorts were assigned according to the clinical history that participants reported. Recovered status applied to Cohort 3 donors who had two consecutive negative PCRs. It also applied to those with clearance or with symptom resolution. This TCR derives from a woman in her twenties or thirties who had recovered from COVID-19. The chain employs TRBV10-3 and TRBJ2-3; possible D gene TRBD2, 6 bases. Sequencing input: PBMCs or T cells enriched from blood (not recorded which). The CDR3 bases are TGTGCCATCGGGTACGGGAGCAGCACAGATACGCAGTATTTT. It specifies CAIGYGSSTDTQYF.